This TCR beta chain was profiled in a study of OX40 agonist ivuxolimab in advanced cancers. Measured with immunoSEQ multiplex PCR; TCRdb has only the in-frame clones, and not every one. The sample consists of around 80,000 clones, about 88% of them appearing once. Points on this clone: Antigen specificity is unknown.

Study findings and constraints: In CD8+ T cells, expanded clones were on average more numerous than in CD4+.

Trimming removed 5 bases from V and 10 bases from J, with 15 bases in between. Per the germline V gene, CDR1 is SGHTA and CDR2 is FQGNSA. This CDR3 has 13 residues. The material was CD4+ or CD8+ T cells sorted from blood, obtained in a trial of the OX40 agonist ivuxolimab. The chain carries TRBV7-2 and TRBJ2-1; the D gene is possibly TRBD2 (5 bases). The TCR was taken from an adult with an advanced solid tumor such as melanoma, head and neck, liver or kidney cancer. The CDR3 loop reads CASSPLGPGEQFF. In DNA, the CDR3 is TGTGCCAGCAGCCCGCTAGGGCCGGGAGAGCAGTTCTTC.